These T cell receptor beta chains were read from a single sample in a study of T cells in Graves' hyperthyroidism and ophthalmopathy. TCRdb used MiXCR to reprocess the multiplex PCR reads, holding one entry per CDR3 protein. The repertoire holds about 49,000 distinct CDR3 sequences, with roughly half as singletons. The sequenced sample consisted of peripheral blood or thyroid tissue (not recorded which). The source of these receptors is a man in his late teens or twenties with Graves' hyperthyroidism. CDR3s leave out the opening cysteine and the closing phenylalanine or tryptophan. Each record gives: V gene, CDR3 protein.

V: TRBV15; CDR3: ATSVPGQGTITDTQY
V: TRBV6-6; CDR3: ASSRGEYGELF
V: TRBV7-2; CDR3: ASSEMDRPDVAF
V: TRBV29-1; CDR3: SGSTGRLGELF
V: TRBV12-3/TRBV12-4; CDR3: ASSPLDRGNTGELF
V: TRBV25-1; CDR3: ASRGAAPNYGYT
V: TRBV7-2; CDR3: ASSRDKNTEAF
V: TRBV2; CDR3: ASIRDRSNTEAF
V: TRBV15; CDR3: ATSRDLTRSSYEQY
V: TRBV7-8; CDR3: ASGKGRGENGNQPQH
V: TRBV19; CDR3: ASREAGNSNQPQH
V: TRBV2; CDR3: ASSEAGGDQPQH
V: TRBV7-2; CDR3: ASSRTGDYGYT
V: TRBV7-9; CDR3: ASSPRQRTPLH
V: TRBV5-1; CDR3: ASSLAGSAGGNTIY
V: TRBV15; CDR3: ATSRPSRSNEKLF
V: TRBV15; CDR3: ATSRDYGKNEAF
V: TRBV11-1; CDR3: ASSLGQSNQPQH
V: TRBV7-9; CDR3: VSSLERGLKPQH
V: TRBV6-4; CDR3: ASSDPGNTIY
V: TRBV11-2; CDR3: ASSLGTFAEQY
V: TRBV6-2/TRBV6-3; CDR3: ASSYLGRTTDTQY
V: TRBV30; CDR3: AWSASGIETQY
V: TRBV20-1; CDR3: SAGTSGYEQY
V: TRBV4-1; CDR3: ASSQVTWADTQY
V: TRBV7-2; CDR3: ASSLTGELF
V: TRBV7-2; CDR3: ASSQGTSGRQTQY
V: TRBV5-6; CDR3: ASSLGLDRGLPNSPLH
V: TRBV6-1; CDR3: ASRQGALSNQPQH
V: TRBV7-8; CDR3: ASTDRDRVEETQY
V: TRBV29-1; CDR3: STHPRGDGGYEQY
V: TRBV6-5; CDR3: ASSRDRKAF
V: TRBV7-6; CDR3: ASRRTSGGVDTQY
V: TRBV30; CDR3: AWSGVGPVEKLF